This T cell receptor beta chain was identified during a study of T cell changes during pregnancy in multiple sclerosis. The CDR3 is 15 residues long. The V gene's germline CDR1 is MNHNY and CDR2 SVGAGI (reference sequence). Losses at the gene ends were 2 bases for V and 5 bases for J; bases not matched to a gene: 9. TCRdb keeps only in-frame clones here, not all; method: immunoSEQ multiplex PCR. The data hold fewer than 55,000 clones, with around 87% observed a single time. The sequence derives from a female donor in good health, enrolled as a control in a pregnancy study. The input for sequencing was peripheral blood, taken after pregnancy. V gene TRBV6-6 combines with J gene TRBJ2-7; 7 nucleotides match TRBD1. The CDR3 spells CASSYAETGLHEQYF. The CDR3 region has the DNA TGTGCCAGCAGTTACGCGGAGACAGGGCTACACGAGCAGTACTTC.